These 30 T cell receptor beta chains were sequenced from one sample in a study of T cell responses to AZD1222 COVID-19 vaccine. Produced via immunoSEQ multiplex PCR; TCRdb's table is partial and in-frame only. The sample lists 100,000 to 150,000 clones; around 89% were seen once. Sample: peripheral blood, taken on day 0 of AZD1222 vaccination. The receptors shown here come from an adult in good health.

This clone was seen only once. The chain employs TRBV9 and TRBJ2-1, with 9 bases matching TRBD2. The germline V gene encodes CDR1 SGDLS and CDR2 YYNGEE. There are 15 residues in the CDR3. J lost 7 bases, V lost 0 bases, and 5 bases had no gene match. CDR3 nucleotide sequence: TGTGCCAGCAGCGTAGGAGCGGGAGGAAGTAATGAGCAGTTCTTC. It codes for CASSVGAGGSNEQFF. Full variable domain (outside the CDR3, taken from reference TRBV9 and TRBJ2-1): DSGVTQTPKHLITATGQRVTLRCSPRSGDLSVYWYQQSLDQGLQFLIQYYNGEERAKGNILERFSAQQFPDLHSELNLSSLELGDSALYFCASSVGAGGSNEQFFGPGTRLTVL.

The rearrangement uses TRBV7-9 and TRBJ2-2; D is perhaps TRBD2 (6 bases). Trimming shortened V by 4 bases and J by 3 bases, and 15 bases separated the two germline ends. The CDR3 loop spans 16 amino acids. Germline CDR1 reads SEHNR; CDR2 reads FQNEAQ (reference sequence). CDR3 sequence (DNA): TGTGCCAGCAGCTCCCCCCTAGCGACGGACACCGGGGAGCTGTTTTTT. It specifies CASSSPLATDTGELFF.

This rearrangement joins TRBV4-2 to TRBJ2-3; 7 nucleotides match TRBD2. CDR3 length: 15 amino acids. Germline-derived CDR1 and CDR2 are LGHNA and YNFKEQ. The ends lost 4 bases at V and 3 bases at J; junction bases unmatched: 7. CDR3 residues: CASSLSAGLTDTQYF. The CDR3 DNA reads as TGTGCCAGCAGCCTTAGTGCGGGACTAACAGATACGCAGTATTTT.

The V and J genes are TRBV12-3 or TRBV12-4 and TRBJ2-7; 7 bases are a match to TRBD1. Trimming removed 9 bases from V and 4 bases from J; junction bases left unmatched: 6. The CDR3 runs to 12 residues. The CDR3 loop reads CASTDRFYEQYF. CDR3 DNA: TGTGCCAGTACGGACAGGTTTTACGAGCAGTACTTC.

CDR3 loop: CASGVTDTQYF. CDR3 bases: TGTGCCAGCGGGGTCACAGATACGCAGTATTTT. The rearrangement links TRBV2 to TRBJ2-3; no firm D call. The CDR3 runs to 11 residues. Trimming shortened V by 8 bases and J by 2 bases, and 5 bases separated the two germline ends. Germline V gene data show CDR1 as SNHLY and CDR2 as FYNNEI.

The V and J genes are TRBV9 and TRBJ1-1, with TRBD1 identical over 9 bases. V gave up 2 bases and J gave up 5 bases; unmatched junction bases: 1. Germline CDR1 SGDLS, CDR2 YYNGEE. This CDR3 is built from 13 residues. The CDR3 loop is CASSVGTGTEAFF. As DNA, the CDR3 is TGTGCCAGCAGCGTCGGGACAGGGACTGAAGCTTTCTTT.

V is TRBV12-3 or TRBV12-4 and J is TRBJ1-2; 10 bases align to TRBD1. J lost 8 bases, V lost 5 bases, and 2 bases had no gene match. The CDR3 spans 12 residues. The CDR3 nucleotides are TGTGCCAGCAGTGGGACAGGGGTCGGCTACACCTTC. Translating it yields CASSGTGVGYTF.

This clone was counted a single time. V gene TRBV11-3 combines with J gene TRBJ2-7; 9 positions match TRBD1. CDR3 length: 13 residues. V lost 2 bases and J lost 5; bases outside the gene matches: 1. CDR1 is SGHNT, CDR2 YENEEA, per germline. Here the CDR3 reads CASSLTGGNEQYF. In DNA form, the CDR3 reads TGTGCCAGCAGCTTAACAGGGGGCAACGAGCAGTACTTC.

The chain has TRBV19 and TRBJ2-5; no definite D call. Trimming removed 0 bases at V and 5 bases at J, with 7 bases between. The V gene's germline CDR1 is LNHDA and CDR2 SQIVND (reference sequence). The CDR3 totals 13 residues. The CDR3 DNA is TGTGCCAGTAGTATAGACCTCCTGGAGACCCAGTACTTC. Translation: CASSIDLLETQYF.

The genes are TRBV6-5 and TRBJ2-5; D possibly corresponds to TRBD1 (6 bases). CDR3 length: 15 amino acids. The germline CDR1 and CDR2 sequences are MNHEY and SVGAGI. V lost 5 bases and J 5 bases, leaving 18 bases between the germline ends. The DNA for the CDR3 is TGTGCCAGCAGTCCCTGGACAGTCGGGGTGGAGACCCAGTACTTC. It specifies CASSPWTVGVETQYF.

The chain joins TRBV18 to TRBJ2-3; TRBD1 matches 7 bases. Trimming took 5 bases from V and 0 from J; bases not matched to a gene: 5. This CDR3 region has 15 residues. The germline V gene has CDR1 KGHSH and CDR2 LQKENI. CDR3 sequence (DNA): TGTGCCAGCTCATCACAGGGGTCTAGCACAGATACGCAGTATTTT. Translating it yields CASSSQGSSTDTQYF.

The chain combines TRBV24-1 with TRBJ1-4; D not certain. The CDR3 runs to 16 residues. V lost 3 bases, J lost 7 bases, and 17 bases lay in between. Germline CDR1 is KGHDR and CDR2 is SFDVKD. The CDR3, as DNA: TGTGCCACCAGTGATCCCTCCGAAAGGGCGGGTGAAAAACTGTTTTTT. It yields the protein CATSDPSERAGEKLFF.

The CDR3 loop is CASSPKGTGAYEQYF. In nucleotides, the CDR3 is TGTGCCAGCTCACCAAAGGGGACAGGGGCCTACGAGCAGTACTTC. The chain joins TRBV18 to TRBJ2-7; 10 nucleotides align to TRBD1. The V segment lost 2 bases and the J segment 2 bases; nucleotides outside the gene matches: 3. This CDR3 has 15 residues. The germline CDR1 and CDR2 sequences are KGHSH and LQKENI.

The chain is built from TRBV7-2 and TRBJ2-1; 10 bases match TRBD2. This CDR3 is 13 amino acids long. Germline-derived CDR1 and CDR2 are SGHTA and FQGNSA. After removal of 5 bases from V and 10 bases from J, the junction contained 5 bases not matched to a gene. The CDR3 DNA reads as TGTGCCAGCAGCAACCTAGCGGGAGTCGAGCAGTTCTTC. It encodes CASSNLAGVEQFF.

CDR3 sequence reads: CASSYSSGRLGGYTF. DNA for the CDR3: TGTGCCAGCAGTTACTCGTCAGGTCGTTTGGGTGGCTACACCTTC. This sequence joins TRBV6-5 and TRBJ1-2; unclear D gene. Trimming stripped 0 bases from V and 7 bases from J, with 15 bases between. The germline V gene encodes CDR1 MNHEY and CDR2 SVGAGI. The CDR3 covers 15 residues.

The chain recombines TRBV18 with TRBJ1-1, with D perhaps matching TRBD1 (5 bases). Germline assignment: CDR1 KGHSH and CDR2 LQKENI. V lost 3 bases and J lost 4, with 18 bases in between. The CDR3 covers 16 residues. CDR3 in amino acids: CASSPFGSGSGTEAFF. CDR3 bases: TGTGCCAGCTCACCGTTCGGGTCAGGGTCCGGCACTGAAGCTTTCTTT.

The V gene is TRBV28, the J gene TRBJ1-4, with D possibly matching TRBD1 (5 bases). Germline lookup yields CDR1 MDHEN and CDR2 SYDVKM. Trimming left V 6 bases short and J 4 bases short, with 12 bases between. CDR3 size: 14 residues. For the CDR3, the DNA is TGTGCCAGCAGCCCGGGACGGCTTAATGAAAAACTGTTTTTT. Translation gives CASSPGRLNEKLFF.

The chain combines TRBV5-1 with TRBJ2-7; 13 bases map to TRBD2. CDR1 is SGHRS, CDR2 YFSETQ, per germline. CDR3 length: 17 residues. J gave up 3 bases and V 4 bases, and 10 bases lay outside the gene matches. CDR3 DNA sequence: TGCGCCAGCAGCCAAACTCTACTAGCGGGAGGGGACTACGAGCAGTACTTC. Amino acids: CASSQTLLAGGDYEQYF.

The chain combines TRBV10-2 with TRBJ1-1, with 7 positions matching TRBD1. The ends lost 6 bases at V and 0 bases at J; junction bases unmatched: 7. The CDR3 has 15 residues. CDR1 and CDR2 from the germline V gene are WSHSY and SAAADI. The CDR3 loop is CASRTTGALNTEAFF. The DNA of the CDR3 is TGCGCCAGCAGGACTACAGGGGCACTGAACACTGAAGCTTTCTTT.

The CDR3 sequence: CASSLSGAGYEQYF. CDR3 nucleotide sequence: TGTGCCAGCAGTTTATCGGGGGCGGGCTACGAGCAGTACTTC. The V call is TRBV27, the J call TRBJ2-7, with D maybe TRBD1 (6 bases). The CDR3 loop spans 14 amino acids. Germline CDR1 is MNHEY and CDR2 is SMNVEV (reference sequence). The V gene lost 0 bases and the J gene lost 3 bases, with 9 bases spanning the gap.

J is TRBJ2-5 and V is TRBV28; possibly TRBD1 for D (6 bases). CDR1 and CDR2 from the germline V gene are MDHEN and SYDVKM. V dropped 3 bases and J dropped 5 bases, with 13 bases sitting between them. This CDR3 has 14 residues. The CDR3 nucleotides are TGTGCCAGCAGTTTCTACAGGGTCACCGAGACCCAGTACTTC. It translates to CASSFYRVTETQYF.

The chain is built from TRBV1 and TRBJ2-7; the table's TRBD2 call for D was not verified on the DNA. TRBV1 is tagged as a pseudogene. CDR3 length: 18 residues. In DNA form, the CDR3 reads TGCACCAGCTTAGACTCCGGGACTAGCGGGAGGAGCTCCTACGAGCAGTACTTC. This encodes CTSLDSGTSGRSSYEQYF.

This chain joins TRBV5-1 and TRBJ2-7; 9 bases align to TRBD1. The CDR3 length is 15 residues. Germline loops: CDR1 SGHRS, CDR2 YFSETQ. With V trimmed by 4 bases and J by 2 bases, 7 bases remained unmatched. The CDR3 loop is CASSIGTGRAYEQYF. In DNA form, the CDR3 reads TGCGCCAGCAGCATTGGGACAGGGAGGGCCTACGAGCAGTACTTC.

CDR3 in DNA: TGTGCCTGGAGCCGAAACAGGGTCAGGGTCTACGAGCAGTACTTC. Amino acid sequence: CAWSRNRVRVYEQYF. V is TRBV30 and J is TRBJ2-7, with a tentative D call TRBD1 (6 bases). The V and J ends lost 3 bases and 3 bases respectively, with 18 bases between them. This CDR3 comprises 15 residues. Germline V lookup: CDR1 GTSNPN, CDR2 SVGIG (reference sequence).

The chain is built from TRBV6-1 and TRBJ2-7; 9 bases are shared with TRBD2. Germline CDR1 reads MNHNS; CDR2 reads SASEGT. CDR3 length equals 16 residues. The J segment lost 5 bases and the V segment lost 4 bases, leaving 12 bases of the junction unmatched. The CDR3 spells CASSVLSGSGSHEQYF. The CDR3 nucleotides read TGTGCCAGCAGTGTTCTCTCAGGTAGCGGGAGTCACGAGCAGTACTTC.

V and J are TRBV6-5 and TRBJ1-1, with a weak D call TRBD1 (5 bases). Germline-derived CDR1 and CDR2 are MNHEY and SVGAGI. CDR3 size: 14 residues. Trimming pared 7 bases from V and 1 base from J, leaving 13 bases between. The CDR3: CASTLAGGNTEAFF. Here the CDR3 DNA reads TGTGCCAGCACCCTGGCCGGGGGGAACACTGAAGCTTTCTTT.

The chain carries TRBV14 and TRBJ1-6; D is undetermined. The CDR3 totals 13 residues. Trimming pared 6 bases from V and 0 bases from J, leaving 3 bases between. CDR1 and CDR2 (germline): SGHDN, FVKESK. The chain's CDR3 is CASSYSYNSPLHF. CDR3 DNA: TGTGCCAGCAGTTACTCCTATAATTCACCCCTCCACTTT.

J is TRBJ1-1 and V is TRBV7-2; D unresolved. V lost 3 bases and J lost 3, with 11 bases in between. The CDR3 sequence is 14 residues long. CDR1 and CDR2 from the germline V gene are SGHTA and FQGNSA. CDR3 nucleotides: TGTGCCAGCAGCTTCGCACTGGTATACACTGAAGCTTTCTTT. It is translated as CASSFALVYTEAFF.

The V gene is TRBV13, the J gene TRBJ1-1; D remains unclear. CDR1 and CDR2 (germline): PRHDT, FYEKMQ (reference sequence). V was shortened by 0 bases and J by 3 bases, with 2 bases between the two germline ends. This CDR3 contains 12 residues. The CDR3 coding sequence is TGTGCCAGCAGCTTAGGGGACACTGAAGCTTTCTTT. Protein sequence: CASSLGDTEAFF.

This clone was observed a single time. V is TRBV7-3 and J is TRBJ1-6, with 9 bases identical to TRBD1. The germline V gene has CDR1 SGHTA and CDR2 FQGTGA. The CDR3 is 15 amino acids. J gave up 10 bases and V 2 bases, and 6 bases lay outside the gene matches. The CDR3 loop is CASSLSDRGTSPLHF. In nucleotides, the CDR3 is TGTGCCAGCAGCTTATCCGACAGGGGGACCTCACCCCTCCACTTT. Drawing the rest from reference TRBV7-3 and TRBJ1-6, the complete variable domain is GAGVSQTPSNKVTEKGKYVELRCDPISGHTALYWYRQSLGQGPEFLIYFQGTGAADDSGLPNDRFFAVRPEGSVSTLKIQRTERGDSAVYLCASSLSDRGTSPLHFGNGTRLTVT.